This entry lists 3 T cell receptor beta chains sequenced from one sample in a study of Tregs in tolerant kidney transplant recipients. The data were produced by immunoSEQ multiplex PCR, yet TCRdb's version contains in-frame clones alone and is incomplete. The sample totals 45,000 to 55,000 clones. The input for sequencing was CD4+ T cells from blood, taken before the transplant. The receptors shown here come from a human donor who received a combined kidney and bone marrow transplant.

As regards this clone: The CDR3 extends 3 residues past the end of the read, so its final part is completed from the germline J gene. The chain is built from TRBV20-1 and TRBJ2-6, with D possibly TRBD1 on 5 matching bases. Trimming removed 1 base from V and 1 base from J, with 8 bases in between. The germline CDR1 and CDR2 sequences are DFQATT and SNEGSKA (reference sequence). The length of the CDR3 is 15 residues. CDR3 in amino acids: CSARGGDSGANVLTF. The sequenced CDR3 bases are TGCAGTGCTAGAGGGGGCGATTCTGGGGCCAACGTC.

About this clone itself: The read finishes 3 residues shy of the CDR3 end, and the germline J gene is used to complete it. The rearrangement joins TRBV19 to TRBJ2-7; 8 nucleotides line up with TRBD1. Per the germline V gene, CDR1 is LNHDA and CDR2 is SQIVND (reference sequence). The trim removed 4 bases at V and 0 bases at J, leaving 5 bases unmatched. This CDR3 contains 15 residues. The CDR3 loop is CASSRSDRGSYEQYF. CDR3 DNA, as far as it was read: TGTGCCAGTAGTAGAAGTGACAGGGGCTCCTACGAG.

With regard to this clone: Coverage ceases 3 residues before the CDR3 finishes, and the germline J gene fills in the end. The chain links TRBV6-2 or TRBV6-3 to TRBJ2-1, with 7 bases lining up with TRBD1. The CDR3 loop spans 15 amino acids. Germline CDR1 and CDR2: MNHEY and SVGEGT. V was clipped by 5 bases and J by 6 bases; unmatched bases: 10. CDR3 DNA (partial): TGTGCCAGCAGTGAGGGACAGCCCCAAGGCAATGAG. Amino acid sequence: CASSEGQPQGNE. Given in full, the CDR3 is CASSEGQPQGNEQFF.